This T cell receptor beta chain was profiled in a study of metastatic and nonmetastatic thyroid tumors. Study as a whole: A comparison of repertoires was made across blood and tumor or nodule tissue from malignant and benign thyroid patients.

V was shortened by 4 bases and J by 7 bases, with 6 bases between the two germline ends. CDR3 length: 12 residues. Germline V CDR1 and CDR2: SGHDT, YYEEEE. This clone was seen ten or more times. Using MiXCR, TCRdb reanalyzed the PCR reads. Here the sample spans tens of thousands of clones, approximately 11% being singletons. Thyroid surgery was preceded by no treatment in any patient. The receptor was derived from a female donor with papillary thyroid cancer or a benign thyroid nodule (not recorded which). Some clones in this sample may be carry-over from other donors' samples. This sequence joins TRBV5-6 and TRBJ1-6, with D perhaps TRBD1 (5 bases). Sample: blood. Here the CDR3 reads CASSGGNSPLHF. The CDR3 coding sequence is TGTGCCAGCAGCGGGGGGAATTCACCCCTCCACTTT.